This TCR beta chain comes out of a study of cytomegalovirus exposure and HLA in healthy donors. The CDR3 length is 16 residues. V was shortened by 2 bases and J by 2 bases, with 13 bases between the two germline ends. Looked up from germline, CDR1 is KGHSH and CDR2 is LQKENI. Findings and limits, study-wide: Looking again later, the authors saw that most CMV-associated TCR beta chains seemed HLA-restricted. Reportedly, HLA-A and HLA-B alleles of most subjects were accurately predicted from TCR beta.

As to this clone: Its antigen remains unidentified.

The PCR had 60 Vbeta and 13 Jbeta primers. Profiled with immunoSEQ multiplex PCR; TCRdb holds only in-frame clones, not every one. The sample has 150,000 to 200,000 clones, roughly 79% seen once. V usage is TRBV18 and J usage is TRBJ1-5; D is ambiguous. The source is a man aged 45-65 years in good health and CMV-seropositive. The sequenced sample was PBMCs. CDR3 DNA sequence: TGTGCCAGCTCACCATATGGATCTGGAGGCAATCAGCCCCAGCATTTT. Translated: CASSPYGSGGNQPQHF.